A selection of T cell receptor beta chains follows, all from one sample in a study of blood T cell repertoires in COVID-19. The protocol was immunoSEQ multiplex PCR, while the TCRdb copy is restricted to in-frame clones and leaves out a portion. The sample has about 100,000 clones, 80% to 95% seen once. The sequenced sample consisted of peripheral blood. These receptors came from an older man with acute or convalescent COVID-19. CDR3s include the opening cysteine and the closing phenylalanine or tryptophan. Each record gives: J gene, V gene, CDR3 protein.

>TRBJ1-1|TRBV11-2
CASNSIEGGEAFF
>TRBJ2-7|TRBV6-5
CASSYMDRTPYEQYF
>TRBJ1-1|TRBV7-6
CASSLRGGQANTEAFF
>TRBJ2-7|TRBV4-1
CASSQGYGKTGGRDEQYF
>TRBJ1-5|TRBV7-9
CASSSGAASNQPQHF
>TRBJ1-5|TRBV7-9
CASSLGSQPQHF
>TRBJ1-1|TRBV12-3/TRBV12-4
CASSLSGYAFF
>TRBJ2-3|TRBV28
CASGRPGLAGLEQYF
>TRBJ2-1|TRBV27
CASSSGQYNEQFF
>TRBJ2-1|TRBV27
CASRSHLWVLAGGNEQFF
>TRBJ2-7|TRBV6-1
CASSEPGQGTYEQYF
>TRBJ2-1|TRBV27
CAGGCFEQFF
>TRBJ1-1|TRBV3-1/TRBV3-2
CASSQALLDTEAFF
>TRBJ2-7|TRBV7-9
CASRPSGGVDEQYF
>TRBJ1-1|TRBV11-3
CASSSSRMNTEAFF
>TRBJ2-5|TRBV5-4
CASSLYGSSKTQYF
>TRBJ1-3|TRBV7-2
CASSLHRAGGNTIYF
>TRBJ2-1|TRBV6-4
CASSAGTLSYNEQFF
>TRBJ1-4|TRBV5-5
CASSLGPGNEKLFF
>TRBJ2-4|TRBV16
CASSKERHIQYF
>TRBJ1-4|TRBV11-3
CASSPGTGINEKLFF
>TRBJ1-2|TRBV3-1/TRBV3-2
CASRGQGDYGYTF
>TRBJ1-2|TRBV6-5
CASRLTGNYGYTF
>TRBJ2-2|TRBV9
CASRPAGTLTGELFF
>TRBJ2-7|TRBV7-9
CASSFFGRGDYEQYF
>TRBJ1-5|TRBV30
CAWSAPRTAGNQPQHF
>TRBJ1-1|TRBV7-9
CASSLYTGRTEAFF
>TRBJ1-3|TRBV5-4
CASSLLAGLGGNTIYF
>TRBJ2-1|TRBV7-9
CASSRAGQAGEQFF
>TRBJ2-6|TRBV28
CASSARQGATSGANVLTF
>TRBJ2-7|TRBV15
CATSSHVGGDSYEQYF
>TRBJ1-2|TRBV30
CAWRVPGQGFRGSYTF
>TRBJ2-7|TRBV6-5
CASLRGAPYEQYF